A selection of T cell receptor beta chains follows, all from one sample in a study of cytomegalovirus exposure and HLA in healthy donors. The table came from immunoSEQ multiplex PCR; TCRdb's copy has only in-frame clones and leaves some out. The sample has roughly 160,000 clones; 80% are singletons. Sample: PBMCs. The receptors shown here come from a man aged 18-30 years in good health and CMV-seropositive. Both conserved end residues are part of each CDR3. The order of the fields is clone size, V gene, D gene, J gene, CDR3 protein, CDR3 DNA. A D gene is named only where the DNA matches it firmly. Size is stated for part of the rows, as once, few or many counts, or as a class when the clone is expanded.

abundance: NA
v_gene: TRBV12-5
d_gene: TRBD1
j_gene: TRBJ2-5
CDR3aa: CASGLGIGTVWETQYF
CDR3nt: TGTGCTAGTGGTTTGGGCATCGGGACAGTCTGGGAGACCCAGTACTTC

abundance: NA
v_gene: TRBV5-6
d_gene: NA
j_gene: TRBJ1-5
CDR3aa: CASSLYWQSNQPQHF
CDR3nt: TGTGCCAGCAGCTTGTATTGGCAGAGCAATCAGCCCCAGCATTTT

abundance: NA
v_gene: TRBV4-1
d_gene: NA
j_gene: TRBJ1-5
CDR3aa: CASSRDFYSNQPQHF
CDR3nt: TGCGCCAGCAGCCGGGACTTTTATAGCAATCAGCCCCAGCATTTT

abundance: NA
v_gene: TRBV7-8
d_gene: NA
j_gene: TRBJ1-1
CDR3aa: CASSFLGFGGEAFF
CDR3nt: TGTGCCAGCAGCTTTCTCGGATTCGGGGGTGAAGCTTTCTTT

abundance: few
v_gene: TRBV4-1
d_gene: NA
j_gene: TRBJ2-2
CDR3aa: CASSQSRGARTGELFF
CDR3nt: TGCGCCAGCAGCCAAAGTCGGGGGGCGCGGACCGGGGAGCTGTTTTTT

abundance: NA
v_gene: TRBV21-1
d_gene: NA
j_gene: TRBJ1-2
CDR3aa: CASSKVGTDYGYTF
CDR3nt: TGTGCCAGCAGCAAAGTGGGCACCGACTATGGCTACACCTTC

abundance: NA
v_gene: TRBV6-6
d_gene: TRBD1
j_gene: TRBJ1-5
CDR3aa: CASSYSWGQGRQPQHF
CDR3nt: TGTGCCAGCAGTTACTCGTGGGGACAGGGTCGTCAGCCCCAGCATTTT

abundance: NA
v_gene: TRBV19
d_gene: TRBD2
j_gene: TRBJ2-7
CDR3aa: CASSPRGLAGGAVNEQYF
CDR3nt: TGTGCCAGTAGTCCCCGAGGACTAGCGGGAGGGGCCGTCAACGAGCAGTACTTC

abundance: NA
v_gene: TRBV4-3
d_gene: NA
j_gene: TRBJ1-5
CDR3aa: CASSQDRDINQPQHF
CDR3nt: TGCGCCAGCAGCCAAGATCGGGACATAAATCAGCCCCAGCATTTT

abundance: NA
v_gene: TRBV7-8
d_gene: TRBD1
j_gene: TRBJ1-3
CDR3aa: CASSSLTGGSSGNTIYF
CDR3nt: TGTGCCAGCAGCTCTCTAACAGGGGGTAGCTCTGGAAACACCATATATTTT

abundance: NA
v_gene: TRBV4-2
d_gene: NA
j_gene: TRBJ1-1
CDR3aa: CASSQDAVNTEAFF
CDR3nt: TGTGCCAGCAGCCAAGATGCGGTGAACACTGAAGCTTTCTTT

abundance: NA
v_gene: TRBV5-8
d_gene: NA
j_gene: TRBJ1-5
CDR3aa: CASSLSNQPQHF
CDR3nt: TGTGCCAGCAGCTTGTCGAATCAGCCCCAGCATTTT

abundance: NA
v_gene: TRBV25-1
d_gene: NA
j_gene: TRBJ1-2
CDR3aa: CASGTSGEYGYTF
CDR3nt: TGTGCCAGCGGAACCTCAGGGGAGTATGGCTACACCTTC

abundance: NA
v_gene: TRBV4-2
d_gene: NA
j_gene: TRBJ1-5
CDR3aa: CASSQDRGANQPQHF
CDR3nt: TGTGCCAGCAGCCAAGATCGGGGGGCGAATCAGCCCCAGCATTTT

abundance: NA
v_gene: TRBV2
d_gene: TRBD2
j_gene: TRBJ2-5
CDR3aa: CASRPVAGGEVGTQYF
CDR3nt: TGTGCCAGCAGGCCTGTAGCGGGGGGAGAGGTCGGGACCCAGTACTTC

abundance: NA
v_gene: TRBV4-1
d_gene: NA
j_gene: TRBJ2-7
CDR3aa: CASSLAGAASSYEQYF
CDR3nt: TGCGCCAGCAGCCTCGCGGGGGCGGCCAGCTCCTACGAGCAGTACTTC

abundance: NA
v_gene: TRBV29-1
d_gene: NA
j_gene: TRBJ1-1
CDR3aa: CSALKYGNTEAFF
CDR3nt: TGCAGCGCCCTAAAATATGGGAACACTGAAGCTTTCTTT

abundance: NA
v_gene: TRBV27
d_gene: NA
j_gene: TRBJ1-1
CDR3aa: CASSPGNTEAFF
CDR3nt: TGTGCCAGCAGTCCCGGGAACACTGAAGCTTTCTTT

abundance: NA
v_gene: TRBV4-3
d_gene: NA
j_gene: TRBJ1-6
CDR3aa: CASSQRRRNNSPLHF
CDR3nt: TGCGCCAGCAGCCAACGGCGGAGGAATAATTCACCCCTCCACTTT

abundance: NA
v_gene: TRBV7-9
d_gene: NA
j_gene: TRBJ2-3
CDR3aa: CSSSLFRDTQYF
CDR3nt: TGTTCCAGCAGCTTATTCCGAGATACGCAGTATTTT